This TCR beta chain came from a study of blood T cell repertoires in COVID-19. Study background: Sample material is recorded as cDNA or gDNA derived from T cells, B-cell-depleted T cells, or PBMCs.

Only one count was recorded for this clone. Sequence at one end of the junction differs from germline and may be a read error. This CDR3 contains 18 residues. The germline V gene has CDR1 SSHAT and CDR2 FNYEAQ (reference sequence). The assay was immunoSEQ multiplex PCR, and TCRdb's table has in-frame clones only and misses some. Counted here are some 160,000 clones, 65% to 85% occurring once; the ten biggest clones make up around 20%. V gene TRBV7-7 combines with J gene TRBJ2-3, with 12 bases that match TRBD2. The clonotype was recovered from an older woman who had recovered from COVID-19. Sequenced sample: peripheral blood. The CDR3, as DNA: TGTGCTAGCAGCCCGGGGGCTAGCGGGGGGGCCGGCACAGATACGCAGTATTTT. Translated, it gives CASSPGASGGAGTDTQYF. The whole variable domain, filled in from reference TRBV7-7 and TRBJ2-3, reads GAGVSQSPRYKVTKRGQDVTLRCDPISSHATLYWYQQALGQGPEFLTYFNYEAQPDKSGLPSDRFSAERPEGSISTLTIQRTEQRDSAMYRCASSPGASGGAGTDTQYFGPGTRLTVL.